Here is one T cell receptor (beta chain) with its context. Its antigen target is currently unknown. Per-base qualities were not stored, and no clone one base away is much larger. The CDR3 numbers 15 residues from cysteine through phenylalanine. Only the CDR3 region is kept as DNA, spanning 45 bases read in frame from base 1. V is cut by 4 bases and J by 5 bases, and the space between the germline ends is 16 bases. The germline V gene encodes CDR1 MGHRA and CDR2 YSYEKL. These data come from a study of T cells after yellow fever vaccination (dated by TCRdb to the late 2010s). A note on the overall study: The SMART-Seq v4 Ultra Low Input RNA kit was used to prepare libraries from fractions with low cell numbers. The cohort comprised two healthy male donors, one aged 18 to 30 and one aged 30 to 40 years. Bulk PBMC replicates and cell subsets were isolated from blood drawn at multiple timepoints before and after both primary and secondary immunization. Bulk TCR alpha and beta repertoires were sequenced longitudinally to track T-cell clones before and after primary and booster YFV17D yellow fever vaccination. Findings and caveats that apply to the study as a whole: FACS-sorted repertoires could contain abundant contaminating clonotypes from the bulk population, so computational filtering was required. A small share of clonotypes was detected in both CD4 and CD8 compartments, with the overlap likely arising from convergent recombination. Only two donors were included in the study, so the extent to which the findings can be generalized is limited. Most clones expanded after primary vaccination were re-detected after the booster (96% of CD4 and around 88% of CD8), suggesting broad memory maintenance. Compared with the primary T-cell response, the secondary T-cell response was faster but weaker, reaching its peak on day 5 rather than on day 15.

Interpreted using the paper, the treatment or condition label stands for: live attenuated yellow fever vaccine strain. PBMCs were isolated from peripheral blood using a standard Ficoll-Paque protocol. Dynabeads CD4 and CD8 positive selection kits were used to isolate the CD4 and CD8 T-cell fractions. TriZol was used to extract RNA from bulk PBMCs, CD4 and CD8 fractions, and dextramer-positive and dextramer-negative fractions. TCR cDNA was made using 5'RACE template switching, a step that added a universal primer site and unique molecular identifiers. Priming of cDNA synthesis was performed from both the TCR alpha and TCR beta constant segments. Two PCR steps were used to amplify libraries, with sample barcodes and sequencing adapters being added in the second step. Sequencing of the libraries was done on either Illumina HiSeq 2500 (2x100 bp) or NovaSeq (2x150 bp). As for the authors' bioinformatics: MIGEC was used to demultiplex reads and collapse the reads into UMI consensus sequences, and MiXCR was used for V(D)J alignment. Using edgeR on replicate PBMC samples, clonotypes were called vaccine-responding if FDR was below 0.01 and the log2 fold change was above 5 up to day 15. Each bulk clonotype was labeled CD4 or CD8 based on which sequenced repertoire, CD4 or CD8, contained the clonotype at higher abundance. TCRdb itself trimmed the public reads at Q25 with fastp, ran MiXCR and retained productive beta chains. Each CDR3 protein appears once, grouped with its most common genes and DNA. The V and J calls follow TCRdb's processing rather than the paper's. Within this sample are roughly 74,000 distinct CDR3 sequences, with around 6.9% of them counted one time only. Around 35% of the sample is in the top ten clones.

The clonotype was recovered from a man aged 18 to 35 who received the YFV17D yellow fever vaccine. Sequencing was performed on CD8+ T cells sorted from PBMCs, taken more than 4 days after the first yellow fever vaccination. The rearranged chain carries TRBV4-1 and TRBJ2-3, with the D call perhaps TRBD1 or TRBD2, as 5 bases match in each case. CDR3 reads: CASSPHGAGIDTQYF. The DNA is TGCGCCAGCAGCCCACACGGGGCAGGTATAGATACGCAGTATTTT.